This T cell receptor (beta chain) was observed in a study of blood T cell repertoires in COVID-19. As originally analysed: Reference gene primer amplification gave estimated nucleated cell counts. Clones were read by immunoSEQ multiplex PCR, and TCRdb kept only the in-frame ones, dropping some. Clone size and V and J calls were adopted from that table, with D and trimming inferred from the DNA. This table has 60,000 to 85,000 clones, 79% appearing once. Germline CDR1 is GTSNPN and CDR2 is SVGIG (reference sequence). The CDR3 covers 16 residues. The V segment lost 8 bases and the J segment 2 bases; nucleotides outside the gene matches: 14.

The specimen sequenced was peripheral blood. V is TRBV30 and J is TRBJ1-2; TRBD1 aligns across 10 bases. This TCR was recovered from an older woman with acute or convalescent COVID-19. The CDR3 is CAATGTGDLANYGYTF. CDR3 nucleotide sequence: TGTGCCGCCACCGGGACAGGGGATTTGGCGAACTATGGCTACACCTTC. Variable domain in full (rest from reference TRBV30 and TRBJ1-2): SQTIHQWPATLVQPVGSPLSLECTVEGTSNPNLYWYRQAAGRGLQLLFYSVGIGQISSEVPQNLSASRPQDRQFILSSKKLLLSDSGFYLCAATGTGDLANYGYTFGSGTRLTVV.